One sample yielded the 13 T cell receptor beta chains listed below, sequenced in a study of cytomegalovirus exposure and HLA in healthy donors. PCR involved 60 Vbeta and 13 Jbeta primers. Sequenced by immunoSEQ multiplex PCR; TCRdb stores in-frame clones only, minus some. The top ten hold 6% to 7.5% of the sample, which has 150,000 to 200,000 clones, around 76% seen once. The sequenced sample consisted of PBMCs. The receptors originated from a man aged 40-49 years in good health and CMV-seropositive.

This chain connects TRBV6-4 to TRBJ2-1; TRBD2 matches at 7 bases. The CDR3 extends over 17 amino acids. Germline V gene sequence: CDR1 MRHNA, CDR2 SNTAGT. Trimming cost V 4 bases and J 7 bases; bases outside gene matches: 16. CDR3 nucleotides: TGTGCCAGCAGTGTAACTAGCGCCAGGGCCTTAGGGAATGAGCAGTTCTTC. Amino acid sequence: CASSVTSARALGNEQFF.

CDR3 in amino acids: CASRETYEQYF. The CDR3 nucleotides are TGTGCCAGCAGAGAGACCTACGAGCAGTACTTC. The chain links TRBV6-1 to TRBJ2-7; D unresolved. Trimming cost V 6 bases and J 2 bases, with 5 bases left between them. Per the germline V gene, CDR1 is MNHNS and CDR2 is SASEGT. The CDR3 is 11 amino acids.

V is TRBV7-6 and J is TRBJ2-7; 9 bases line up with TRBD1. The germline V gene has CDR1 SGHVS and CDR2 FNYEAQ. There are 16 residues in the CDR3. V was pared by 2 bases and J by 6 bases, with 11 bases of the junction left unmatched. The chain's CDR3 is CASSLKGPGTGSEQYF. As DNA, the CDR3 is TGTGCCAGCAGCTTAAAGGGACCCGGGACAGGGAGCGAGCAGTACTTC.

In its sample, this clone was seen a few times. The CDR3 nucleotides read TGTGCCAGCAGCCCCCGACTAGCGGGGGGGTCAGATACGCAGTATTTT. It specifies CASSPRLAGGSDTQYF. The chain recombines TRBV7-8 with TRBJ2-3; 14 bases map to TRBD2. In germline, CDR1 is SGHVS, CDR2 FQNEAQ. The CDR3 contains 16 residues. With V trimmed by 5 bases and J by 4 bases, 5 bases remained unmatched.

V usage is TRBV5-6 and J usage is TRBJ2-7; D is perhaps TRBD2 (6 bases). The CDR3 contains 14 residues. The germline V gene has CDR1 SGHDT and CDR2 YYEEEE. V shed 1 base and J shed 2 bases, with 10 bases lying between them. This CDR3 is CASSLFGGTYEQYF. CDR3 coding DNA: TGTGCCAGCAGCTTGTTTGGGGGGACCTACGAGCAGTACTTC.

As regards this clone: The same CDR3 also results from other DNA sequences found in this sample. V is TRBV20-1 and J is TRBJ2-5, with a tentative D call TRBD2 (6 bases). The CDR3 sequence is 11 residues long. The germline V gene has CDR1 DFQATT and CDR2 SNEGSKA (reference sequence). Trimming stripped 8 bases from V and 5 bases from J, with 12 bases between. This CDR3 is CSPLGGETQYF. The CDR3 DNA reads as TGCAGTCCGCTTGGGGGGGAGACCCAGTACTTC.

V and J are TRBV7-3 and TRBJ1-5; D uncertain. With 3 bases removed from V and 3 bases from J, the gap between germline ends came to 6 bases. CDR1 SGHTA and CDR2 FQGTGA come from the germline V gene. This CDR3 region has 13 residues. CDR3: CASSLAPNQPQHF. As DNA, the CDR3 is TGTGCCAGCAGCTTGGCCCCCAATCAGCCCCAGCATTTT.

The table lists this clone with a few counts. The chain links TRBV19 to TRBJ1-5; weak D call: TRBD1 (6 bases). V was shortened by 2 bases and J by 4 bases, with 15 bases between the two germline ends. The CDR3 is 16 amino acids. The germline V gene has CDR1 LNHDA and CDR2 SQIVND (reference sequence). The CDR3 reads CASSISGRGGNQPQHF. The CDR3 DNA reads as TGTGCCAGTAGTATATCGGGGAGAGGGGGAAATCAGCCCCAGCATTTT.

The genes are TRBV7-2 and TRBJ1-1, with 8 bases identical to TRBD1. Germline CDR1 reads SGHTA; CDR2 reads FQGNSA. V gave up 1 base and J gave up 7 bases; unmatched junction bases: 5. The CDR3 consists of 14 residues. In nucleotides, the CDR3 is TGTGCCAGCAGCTTAGGGCAGGGGGCTGGTGAAGCTTTCTTT. This encodes CASSLGQGAGEAFF. Full variable domain (missing parts from reference TRBV7-2 and TRBJ1-1): GAGVSQSPSNKVTEKGKDVELRCDPISGHTALYWYRQSLGQGLEFLIYFQGNSAPDKSGLPSDRFSAERTGGSVSTLTIQRTQQEDSAVYLCASSLGQGAGEAFFGQGTRLTVV.

The chain couples TRBV5-4 to TRBJ1-2, with TRBD1 matching over 7 bases. With 4 bases clipped from V and 6 bases from J, the junction kept 6 bases outside the gene matches. CDR1 and CDR2 from the germline V gene are SGHNT and YYREEE (reference sequence). The CDR3 sequence is 13 residues long. The DNA for the CDR3 is TGTGCCAGCAGCCGACGGGACAGAAATGGCTACACCTTC. Translating gives CASSRRDRNGYTF.

The chain is built from TRBV6-6 and TRBJ1-1; TRBD1 matches 11 bases. In germline, CDR1 is MNHNY, CDR2 SVGAGI (reference sequence). CDR3 length equals 14 residues. Trimming took 6 bases from V and 6 from J; bases not matched to a gene: 6. In DNA form, the CDR3 reads TGTGCCAGCAGGCCCGGACAGGGGGCGGCTGAAGCTTTCTTT. Translating it yields CASRPGQGAAEAFF.

This chain connects TRBV5-1 to TRBJ2-5, with 7 bases matching TRBD1. This CDR3 has 13 amino acids. Trimming removed 4 bases from V and 2 bases from J; junction bases left unmatched: 2. CDR1 is SGHRS, CDR2 YFSETQ, per germline. The DNA of the CDR3 is TGCGCCAGCAGCCCGGGACAGCAAGAGACCCAGTACTTC. Its protein is CASSPGQQETQYF.

The chain couples TRBV25-1 to TRBJ2-4; tentatively, D is TRBD2 (6 bases). Germline V gene data show CDR1 as MGHDK and CDR2 as SYGVNS. Trimming left V 4 bases short and J 9 bases short, with 10 bases between. This CDR3 spans 12 amino acids. CDR3 in DNA: TGTGCCAGCAGTGGCGGGACGAGCATTCAGTACTTC. It specifies CASSGGTSIQYF.